This T cell receptor beta chain was recovered during a study of T cell responses to AZD1222 COVID-19 vaccine. TCRdb's copy holds only in-frame clones and misses some; the assay was immunoSEQ multiplex PCR. Here the sample spans around 94,000 clones, roughly 86% being singletons. Trimming left V 0 bases short and J 7 bases short, with 7 bases between. Germline CDR1 and CDR2: SGHRS and YFSETQ. The CDR3 has 13 residues. Of note for this clone: Its antigen remains unknown.

Study-level points and caveats: A mostly white British donor set with more females was recruited, and clonal diversity was possibly underestimated.

The source material was peripheral blood, sampled on day 0 of AZD1222 vaccination. This receptor was taken from an adult in good health. The chain carries TRBV5-1 and TRBJ2-2, with D hard to call. The CDR3 protein is CASSLEQRGELFF. CDR3 nucleotide sequence: TGCGCCAGCAGCTTGGAACAGCGCGGGGAGCTGTTTTTT.